This TCR beta chain was retrieved from a study of neoadjuvant nivolumab and ipilimumab in lung cancer. Study findings and constraints: TCR richness and clonality were higher in tumors than adjacent uninvolved lung. Resected-tumor TCR richness correlated positively with pretherapy blood richness.

This clone was detected once. Its antigen remains unknown. Produced via immunoSEQ multiplex PCR; TCRdb's table is partial and in-frame only. This table has thousands of clones, roughly 80% appearing once. This receptor was obtained from an adult with non-small cell lung cancer. The sample in question was adjacent normal lung tissue, obtained after neoadjuvant nivolumab, alone or with ipilimumab, at or shortly before surgery.

The CDR3 sequence is CATSRDRQSTYEQYF. The CDR3 nucleotides are TGTGCCACCAGCAGGGACCGACAGAGTACCTACGAGCAGTACTTC. This chain links TRBV15 with TRBJ2-7; tentatively, D is TRBD1 (5 bases). Trimming stripped 3 bases from V and 2 bases from J, with 14 bases between. The CDR3 runs 15 residues. The germline gives CDR1 LNHNV, CDR2 YYDKDF (reference sequence).